This T cell receptor beta chain was sequenced in a study of blood T cell repertoires in COVID-19. There are 15 residues in the CDR3. Germline assignment: CDR1 SGHRS and CDR2 YFSETQ. The ends lost 4 bases at V and 7 bases at J; junction bases unmatched: 6. This table comes from immunoSEQ multiplex PCR, and its TCRdb copy is limited to in-frame clones, with some not included. The sample records hundreds of thousands of clones, 86% being singletons. The chain couples TRBV5-1 to TRBJ1-5; TRBD1 matches 12 bases. This receptor was obtained from a woman aged 30 to 39 with active or convalescent COVID-19. Specimen: peripheral blood. The CDR3 spells CASSTGTGGGQPQHF. In DNA form, the CDR3 reads TGCGCCAGCAGCACAGGGACAGGGGGCGGACAGCCCCAGCATTTT.